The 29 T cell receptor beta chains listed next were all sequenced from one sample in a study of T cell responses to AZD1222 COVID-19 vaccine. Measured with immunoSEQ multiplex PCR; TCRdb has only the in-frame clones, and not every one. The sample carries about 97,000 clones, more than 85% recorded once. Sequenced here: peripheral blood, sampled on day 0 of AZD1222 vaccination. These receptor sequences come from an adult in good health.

The CDR3: CASSYTGTVDSPLHF. The CDR3 nucleotides are TGTGCCAGCAGTTATACCGGGACAGTAGACTCACCCCTCCACTTT. The chain combines TRBV5-6 with TRBJ1-6; 7 bases line up with TRBD1. The CDR3 loop spans 15 amino acids. The V gene's germline CDR1 is SGHDT and CDR2 YYEEEE. V was clipped by 5 bases and J by 10 bases; unmatched bases: 12.

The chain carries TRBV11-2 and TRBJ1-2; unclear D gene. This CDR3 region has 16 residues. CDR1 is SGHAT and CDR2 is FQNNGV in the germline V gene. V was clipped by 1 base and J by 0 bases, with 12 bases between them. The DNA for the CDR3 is TGTGCCAGCAGCTTAGCCTTCCAGAGAGCTAACTATGGCTACACCTTC. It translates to CASSLAFQRANYGYTF. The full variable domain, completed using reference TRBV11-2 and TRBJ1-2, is EAGVAQSPRYKIIEKRQSVAFWCNPISGHATLYWYQQILGQGPKLLIQFQNNGVVDDSQLPKDRFSAERLKGVDSTLKIQPAKLEDSAVYLCASSLAFQRANYGYTFGSGTRLTVV.

For the CDR3, the DNA is TGCGCCAGTTCGGGACAGGGGGCGGAAGGCTACACCTTC. It encodes CASSGQGAEGYTF. This chain uses TRBV5-1 with TRBJ1-2; TRBD1 matches at 12 bases. This CDR3 comprises 13 residues. From germline, CDR1 is SGHRS and CDR2 YFSETQ. After removal of 8 bases from V and 8 bases from J, the junction contained 7 bases not matched to a gene.

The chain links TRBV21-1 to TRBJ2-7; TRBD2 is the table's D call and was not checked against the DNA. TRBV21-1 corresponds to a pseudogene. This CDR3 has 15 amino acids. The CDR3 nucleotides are TGTGCCAGCAGCAGGAAAGCGGGAGACTCCTACGAGCAGTACTTC. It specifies CASSRKAGDSYEQYF.

DNA of the CDR3: TGTGCCAGCAGCACTTCGACAGGGGTGGGTGAAAAACTGTTTTTT. Translated: CASSTSTGVGEKLFF. J is TRBJ1-4 and V is TRBV6-5; TRBD1 matches at 8 bases. Germline assignment: CDR1 MNHEY and CDR2 SVGAGI. J was trimmed by 7 bases and V by 6 bases; bases with no gene match: 10. The CDR3 contains 15 residues.

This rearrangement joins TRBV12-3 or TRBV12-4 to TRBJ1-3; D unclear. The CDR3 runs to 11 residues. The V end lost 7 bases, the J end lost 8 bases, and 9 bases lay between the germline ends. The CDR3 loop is CASKIGHTIYF. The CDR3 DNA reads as TGTGCCAGCAAAATCGGGCACACCATATATTTT.

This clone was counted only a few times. The CDR3, as DNA: TGTGCCAGCAGTTTTGACAGGGGGAACTATAACTATGGCTACACCTTC. Amino acid sequence: CASSFDRGNYNYGYTF. This chain joins TRBV6-5 and TRBJ1-2, with 9 bases aligning to TRBD1. CDR3 length: 16 residues. Germline values: CDR1 MNHEY, CDR2 SVGAGI. J gave up 1 base and V 4 bases, and 7 bases lay outside the gene matches.

CDR3 region: CASSLGYEQYF. The CDR3 nucleotides are TGCGCCAGCAGCTTAGGGTACGAGCAGTACTTC. This sequence joins TRBV5-1 and TRBJ2-7; no clear D gene. Germline values: CDR1 SGHRS, CDR2 YFSETQ. This CDR3 comprises 11 residues. Trimming removed 2 bases from V and 4 bases from J, with 4 bases in between.

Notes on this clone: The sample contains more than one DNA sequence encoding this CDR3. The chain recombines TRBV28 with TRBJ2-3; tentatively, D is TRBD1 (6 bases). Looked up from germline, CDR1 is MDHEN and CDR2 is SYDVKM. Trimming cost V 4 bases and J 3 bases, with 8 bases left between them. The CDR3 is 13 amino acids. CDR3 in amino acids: CASSSGQTDTQYF. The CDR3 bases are TGTGCCAGCAGTTCAGGACAGACAGATACGCAGTATTTT.

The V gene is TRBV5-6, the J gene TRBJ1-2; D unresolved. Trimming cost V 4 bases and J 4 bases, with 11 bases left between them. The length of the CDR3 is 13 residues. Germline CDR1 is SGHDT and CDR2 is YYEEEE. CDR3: CASSPQDGYGYTF. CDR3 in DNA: TGTGCCAGCAGCCCCCAAGATGGCTATGGCTACACCTTC.

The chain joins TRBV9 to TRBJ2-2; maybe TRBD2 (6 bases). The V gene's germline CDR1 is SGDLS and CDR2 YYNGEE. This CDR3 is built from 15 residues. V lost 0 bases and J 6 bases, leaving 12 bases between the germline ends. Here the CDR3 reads CASSVVAGTAGELFF. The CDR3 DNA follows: TGTGCCAGCAGCGTAGTCGCGGGGACTGCCGGGGAGCTGTTTTTT.

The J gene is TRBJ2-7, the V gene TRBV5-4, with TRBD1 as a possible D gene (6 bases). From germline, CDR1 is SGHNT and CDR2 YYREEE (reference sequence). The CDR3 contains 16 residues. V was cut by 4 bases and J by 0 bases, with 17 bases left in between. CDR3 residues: CASSAAPTGLSYEQYF. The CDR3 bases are TGTGCCAGCAGCGCCGCTCCTACAGGGCTCTCCTACGAGCAGTACTTC. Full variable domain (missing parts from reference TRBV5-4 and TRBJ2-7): ETGVTQSPTHLIKTRGQQVTLRCSSQSGHNTVSWYQQALGQGPQFIFQYYREEENGRGNFPPRFSGLQFPNYSSELNVNALELDDSALYLCASSAAPTGLSYEQYFGPGTRLTVT.

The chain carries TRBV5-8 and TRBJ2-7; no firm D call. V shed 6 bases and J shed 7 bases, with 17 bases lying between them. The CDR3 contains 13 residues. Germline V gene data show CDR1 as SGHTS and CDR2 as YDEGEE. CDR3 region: CASNRGTSGEQYF. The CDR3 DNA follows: TGTGCCAGCAACCGAGGCACGTCAGGAGAGCAGTACTTC.

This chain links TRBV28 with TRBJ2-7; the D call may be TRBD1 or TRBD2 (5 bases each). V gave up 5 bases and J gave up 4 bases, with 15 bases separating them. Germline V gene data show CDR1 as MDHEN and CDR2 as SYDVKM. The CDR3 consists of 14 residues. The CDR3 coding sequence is TGTGCCAGCAGTCTTCCGGGGCCCGGGTACGAGCAGTACTTC. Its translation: CASSLPGPGYEQYF.

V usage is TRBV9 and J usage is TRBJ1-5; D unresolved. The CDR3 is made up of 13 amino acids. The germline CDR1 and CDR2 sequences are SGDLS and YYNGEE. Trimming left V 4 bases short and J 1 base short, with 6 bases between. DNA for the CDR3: TGTGCCAGCAGCCCGGACAGCAATCAGCCCCAGCATTTT. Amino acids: CASSPDSNQPQHF.

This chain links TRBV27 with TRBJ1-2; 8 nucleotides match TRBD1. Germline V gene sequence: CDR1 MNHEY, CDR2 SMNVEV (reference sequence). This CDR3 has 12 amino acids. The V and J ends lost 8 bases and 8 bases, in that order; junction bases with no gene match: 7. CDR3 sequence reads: CASRTGPSGYTF. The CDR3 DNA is TGTGCCAGCCGGACAGGGCCGAGCGGCTACACCTTC.

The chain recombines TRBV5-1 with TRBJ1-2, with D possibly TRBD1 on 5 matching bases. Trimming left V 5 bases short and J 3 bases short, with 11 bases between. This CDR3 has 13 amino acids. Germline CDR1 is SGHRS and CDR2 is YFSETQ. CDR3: CASSFGGDYGYTF. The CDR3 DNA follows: TGCGCCAGCAGTTTTGGGGGTGACTATGGCTACACCTTC.

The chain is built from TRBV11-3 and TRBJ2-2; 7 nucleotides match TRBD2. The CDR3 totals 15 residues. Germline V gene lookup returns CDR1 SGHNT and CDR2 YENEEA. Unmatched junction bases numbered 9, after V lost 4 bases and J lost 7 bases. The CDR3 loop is CASSYGRTMDGELFF. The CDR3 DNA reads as TGTGCCAGCAGCTACGGGAGGACCATGGACGGGGAGCTGTTTTTT.

The DNA of the CDR3 is TGTGCCAGCAGCGGGAGTCCGTCGCGAGGCTACACCTTC. Its protein is CASSGSPSRGYTF. The V gene is TRBV5-6, the J gene TRBJ1-2, with D hard to call. Germline CDR1 SGHDT, CDR2 YYEEEE. Trimming took off 4 bases at V and 8 bases at J, with 15 bases between the two ends. The CDR3 covers 13 residues.

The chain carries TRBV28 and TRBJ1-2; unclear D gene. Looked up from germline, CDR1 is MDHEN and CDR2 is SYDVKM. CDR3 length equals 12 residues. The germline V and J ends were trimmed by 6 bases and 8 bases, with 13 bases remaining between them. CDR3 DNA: TGTGCCAGCAGCGGGCCCCGTGGGGGCTACACCTTC. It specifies CASSGPRGGYTF.

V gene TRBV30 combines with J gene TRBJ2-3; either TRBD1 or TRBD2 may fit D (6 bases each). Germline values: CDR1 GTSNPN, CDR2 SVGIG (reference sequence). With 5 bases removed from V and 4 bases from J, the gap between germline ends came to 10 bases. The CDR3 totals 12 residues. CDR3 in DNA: TGTGCCTGGGAGGGGGGTTCAGATACGCAGTATTTT. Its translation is CAWEGGSDTQYF.

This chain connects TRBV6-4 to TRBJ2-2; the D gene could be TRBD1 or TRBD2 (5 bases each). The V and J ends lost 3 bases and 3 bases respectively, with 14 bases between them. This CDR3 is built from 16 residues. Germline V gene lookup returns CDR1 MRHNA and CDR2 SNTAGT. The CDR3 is CASSEGDLSDTGELFF. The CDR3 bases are TGTGCCAGCAGTGAGGGGGACCTTAGCGACACCGGGGAGCTGTTTTTT.

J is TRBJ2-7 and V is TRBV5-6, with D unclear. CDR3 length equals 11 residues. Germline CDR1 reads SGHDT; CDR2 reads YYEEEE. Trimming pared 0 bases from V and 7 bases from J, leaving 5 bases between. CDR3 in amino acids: CASSLGAEQYF. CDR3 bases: TGTGCCAGCAGCTTGGGGGCGGAGCAGTACTTC.

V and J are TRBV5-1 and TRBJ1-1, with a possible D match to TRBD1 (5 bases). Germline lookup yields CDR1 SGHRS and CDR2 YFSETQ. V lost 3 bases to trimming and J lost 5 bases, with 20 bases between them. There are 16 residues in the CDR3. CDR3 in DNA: TGCGCCAGCAGCTCCAGGAAGGGGCTACGGGAGACTGAAGCTTTCTTT. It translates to CASSSRKGLRETEAFF.

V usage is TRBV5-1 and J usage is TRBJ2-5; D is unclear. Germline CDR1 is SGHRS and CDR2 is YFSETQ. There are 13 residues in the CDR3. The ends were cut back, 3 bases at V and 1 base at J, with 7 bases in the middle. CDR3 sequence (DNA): TGCGCCAGCAGCTCGCGCAGCCAAGAGACCCAGTACTTC. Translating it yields CASSSRSQETQYF.

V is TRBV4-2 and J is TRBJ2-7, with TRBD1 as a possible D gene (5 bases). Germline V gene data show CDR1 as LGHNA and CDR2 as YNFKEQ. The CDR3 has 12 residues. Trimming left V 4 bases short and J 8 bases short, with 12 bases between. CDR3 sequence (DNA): TGTGCCAGCAGCCCAGACAGATACAAGCAGTACTTC. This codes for CASSPDRYKQYF.

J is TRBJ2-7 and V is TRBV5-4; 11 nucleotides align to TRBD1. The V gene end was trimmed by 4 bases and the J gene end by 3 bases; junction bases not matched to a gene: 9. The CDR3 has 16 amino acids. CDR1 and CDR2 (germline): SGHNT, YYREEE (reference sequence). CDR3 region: CASSHPSGTGGYEQYF. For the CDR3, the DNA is TGTGCCAGCAGCCATCCCAGCGGGACAGGGGGCTACGAGCAGTACTTC.

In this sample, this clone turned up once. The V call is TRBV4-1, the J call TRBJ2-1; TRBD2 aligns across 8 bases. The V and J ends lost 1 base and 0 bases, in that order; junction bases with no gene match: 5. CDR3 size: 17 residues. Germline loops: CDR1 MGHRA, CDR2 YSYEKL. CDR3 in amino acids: CASSQGGGRSSYNEQFF. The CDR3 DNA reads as TGCGCCAGCAGCCAAGGGGGCGGGAGGTCCTCCTACAATGAGCAGTTCTTC.

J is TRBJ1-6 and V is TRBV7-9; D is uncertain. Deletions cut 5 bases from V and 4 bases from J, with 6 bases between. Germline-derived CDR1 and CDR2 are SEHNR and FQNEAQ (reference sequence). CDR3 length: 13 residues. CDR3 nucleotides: TGTGCCAGCAGCCCCCTATATAATTCACCCCTCCACTTT. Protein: CASSPLYNSPLHF.